This is a list of T cell receptor beta chains from one sample in a study of glioma-infiltrating T cells after dendritic cell vaccination. Assay used: immunoSEQ multiplex PCR; TCRdb lists only in-frame clones, some missing. The sample holds about 50,000 clones, 85% to 90% seen once. The sequencing here drew on blood, taken after dendritic cell vaccination. All receptors come from a human donor with glioblastoma. Both conserved end residues are part of each CDR3.

V gene	J gene	CDR3 protein
TRBV9	TRBJ1-2	CASSPAGGVAYGYTF
TRBV13	TRBJ1-6	CASSLAEGSSPLHF
TRBV4-3	TRBJ1-4	CASSQEGVRTNEKLFF
TRBV9	TRBJ1-5	CASSLGGGQGNQPQHF
TRBV27	TRBJ2-5	CASSSGTLTYQETQYF
TRBV6-5	TRBJ1-1	CASSSGTEAFF
TRBV6-5	TRBJ1-1	CASSYSLRNTEAFF
TRBV18	TRBJ1-5	CASSPGTGPNQPQHF
TRBV30	TRBJ2-4	CAWSRQDGKGDIQYF
TRBV14	TRBJ1-4	CASSQYRGVREKLFF
TRBV4-1	TRBJ2-1	CASSQTSGGDNEQFF
TRBV5-1	TRBJ1-3	CASSLEAGTGNTIYF
TRBV10-3	TRBJ1-4	CATSGTNEKLFF
TRBV4-3	TRBJ2-5	CASSQAGEETQYF
TRBV11-2	TRBJ2-7	CASSLGTYEQYF
TRBV5-6	TRBJ1-1	CASSPTGPNTEAFF
TRBV7-3	TRBJ2-3	CASSLTGASDTQYF
TRBV7-2	TRBJ2-1	CASSWVAGDAYNEQFF
TRBV4-3	TRBJ2-3	CASSQGQGAGTDTQYF
TRBV11-2	TRBJ2-7	CASKTGYEQYF
TRBV7-9	TRBJ2-1	CASSLLSGTDNEQFF
TRBV5-5	TRBJ1-1	CASSQTLDRATEAFF
TRBV4-1	TRBJ1-2	CASNQATGDYGYTF
TRBV9	TRBJ2-3	CASSATGYTDTQYF
TRBV5-6	TRBJ2-7	CASGVIQGEQYF
TRBV4-1	TRBJ2-7	CASSQAQTQSPYEQYF
TRBV6-4	TRBJ2-5	CASSVRGGETQYF
TRBV11-2	TRBJ2-5	CASSLSPGETQYF
TRBV6-6	TRBJ1-5	CASSYLGESNQPQHF
TRBV5-4	TRBJ2-5	CASSLPTGSGTSSETQYF